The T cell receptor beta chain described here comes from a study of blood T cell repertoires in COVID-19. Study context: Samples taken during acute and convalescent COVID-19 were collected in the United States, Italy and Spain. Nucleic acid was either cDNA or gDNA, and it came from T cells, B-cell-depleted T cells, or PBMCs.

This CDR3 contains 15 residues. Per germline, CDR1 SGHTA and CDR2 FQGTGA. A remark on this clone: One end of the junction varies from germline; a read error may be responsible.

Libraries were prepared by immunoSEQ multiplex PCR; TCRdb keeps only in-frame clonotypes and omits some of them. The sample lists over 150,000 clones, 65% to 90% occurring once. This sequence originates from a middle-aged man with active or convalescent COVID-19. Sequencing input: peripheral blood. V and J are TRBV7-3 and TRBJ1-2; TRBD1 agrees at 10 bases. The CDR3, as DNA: TGTGCCAGCAGCCTGGGACAGGGGCTTAACAATGGCTACACCTTC. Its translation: CASSLGQGLNNGYTF.